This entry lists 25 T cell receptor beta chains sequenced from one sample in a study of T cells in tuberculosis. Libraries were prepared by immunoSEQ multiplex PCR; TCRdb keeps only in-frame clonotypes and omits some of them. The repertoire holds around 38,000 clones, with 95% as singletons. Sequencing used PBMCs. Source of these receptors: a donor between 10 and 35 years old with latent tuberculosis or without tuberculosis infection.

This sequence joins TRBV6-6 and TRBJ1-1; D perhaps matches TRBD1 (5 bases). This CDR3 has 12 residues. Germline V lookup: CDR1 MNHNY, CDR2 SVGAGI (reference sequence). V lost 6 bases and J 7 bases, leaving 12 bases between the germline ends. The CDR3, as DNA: TGTGCCAGCAGACGCACGGGGGGTGAAGCTTTCTTT. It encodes CASRRTGGEAFF.

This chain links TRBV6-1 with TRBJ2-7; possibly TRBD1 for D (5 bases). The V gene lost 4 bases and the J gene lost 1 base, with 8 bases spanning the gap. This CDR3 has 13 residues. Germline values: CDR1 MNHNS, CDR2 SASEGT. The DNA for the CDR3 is TGTGCCAGCAGTGGGGGCGGTTCCTACGAGCAGTACTTC. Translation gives CASSGGGSYEQYF.

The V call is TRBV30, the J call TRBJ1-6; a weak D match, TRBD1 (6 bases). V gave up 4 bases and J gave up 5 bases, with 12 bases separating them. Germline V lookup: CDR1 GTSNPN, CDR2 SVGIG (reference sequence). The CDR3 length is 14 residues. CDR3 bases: TGTGCCTGGATCACGGGACATAATAATTCACCCCTCCACTTT. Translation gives CAWITGHNNSPLHF.

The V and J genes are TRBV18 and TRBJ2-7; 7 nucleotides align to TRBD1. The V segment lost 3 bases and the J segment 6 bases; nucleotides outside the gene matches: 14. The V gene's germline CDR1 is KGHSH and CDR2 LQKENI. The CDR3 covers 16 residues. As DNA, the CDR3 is TGTGCCAGCTCACCCAACCCTAGGGGGCTAATCTTCGAGCAGTACTTC. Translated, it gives CASSPNPRGLIFEQYF.

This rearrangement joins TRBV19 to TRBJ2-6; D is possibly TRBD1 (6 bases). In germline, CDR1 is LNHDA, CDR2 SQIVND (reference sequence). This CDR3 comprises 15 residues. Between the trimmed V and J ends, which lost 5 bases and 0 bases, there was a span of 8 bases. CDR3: CASSSGVSGANVLTF. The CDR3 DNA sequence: TGTGCCAGTAGTTCAGGGGTCTCTGGGGCCAACGTCCTGACTTTC.

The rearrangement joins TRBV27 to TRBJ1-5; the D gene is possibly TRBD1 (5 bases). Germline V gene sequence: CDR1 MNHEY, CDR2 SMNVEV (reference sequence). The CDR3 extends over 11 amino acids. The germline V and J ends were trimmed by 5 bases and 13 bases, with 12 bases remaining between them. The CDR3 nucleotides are TGTGCCAGCAGTCAGGGTCTGGGTCAGCATTTT. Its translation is CASSQGLGQHF.

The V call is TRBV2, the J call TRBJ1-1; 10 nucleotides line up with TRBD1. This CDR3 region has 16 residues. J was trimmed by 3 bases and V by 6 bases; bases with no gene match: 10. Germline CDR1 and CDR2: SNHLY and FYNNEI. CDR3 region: CASSTGTGARDTEAFF. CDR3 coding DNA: TGTGCCAGCAGCACCGGGACAGGGGCCCGGGACACTGAAGCTTTCTTT.

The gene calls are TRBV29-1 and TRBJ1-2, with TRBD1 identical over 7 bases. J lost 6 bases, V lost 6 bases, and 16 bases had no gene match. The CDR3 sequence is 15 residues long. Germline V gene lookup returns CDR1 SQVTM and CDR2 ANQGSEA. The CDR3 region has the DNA TGCAGCGTCAATCAAAAGGGACAGTGGGTTGATGGCTACACCTTC. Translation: CSVNQKGQWVDGYTF. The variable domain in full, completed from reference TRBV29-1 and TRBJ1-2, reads SAVISQKPSRDICQRGTSLTIQCQVDSQVTMMFWYRQQPGQSLTLIATANQGSEATYESGFVIDKFPISRPNLTFSTLTVSNMSPEDSSIYLCSVNQKGQWVDGYTFGSGTRLTVV.

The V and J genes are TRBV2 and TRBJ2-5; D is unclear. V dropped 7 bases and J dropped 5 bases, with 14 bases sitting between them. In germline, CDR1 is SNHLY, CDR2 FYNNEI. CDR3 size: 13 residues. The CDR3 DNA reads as TGTGCCAGCAACGGTCTACCCCTTGAGACCCAGTACTTC. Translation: CASNGLPLETQYF. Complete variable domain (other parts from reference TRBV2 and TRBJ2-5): EPEVTQTPSHQVTQMGQEVILRCVPISNHLYFYWYRQILGQKVEFLVSFYNNEISEKSEIFDDQFSVERPDGSNFTLKIRSTKLEDSAMYFCASNGLPLETQYFGPGTRLLVL.

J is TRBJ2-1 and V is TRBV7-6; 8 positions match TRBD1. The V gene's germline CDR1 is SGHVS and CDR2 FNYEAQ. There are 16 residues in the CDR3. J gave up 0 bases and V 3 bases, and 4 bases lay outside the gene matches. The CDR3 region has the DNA TGTGCCAGCAGCTTTGACAGGGGAAGCTCCTACAATGAGCAGTTCTTC. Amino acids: CASSFDRGSSYNEQFF.

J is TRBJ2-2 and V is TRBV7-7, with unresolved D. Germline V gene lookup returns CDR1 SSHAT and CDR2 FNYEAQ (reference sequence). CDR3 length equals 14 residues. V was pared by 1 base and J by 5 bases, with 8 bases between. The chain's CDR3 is CASSLGGGTGELFF. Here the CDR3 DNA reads TGTGCCAGCAGCTTAGGAGGCGGTACCGGGGAGCTGTTTTTT.

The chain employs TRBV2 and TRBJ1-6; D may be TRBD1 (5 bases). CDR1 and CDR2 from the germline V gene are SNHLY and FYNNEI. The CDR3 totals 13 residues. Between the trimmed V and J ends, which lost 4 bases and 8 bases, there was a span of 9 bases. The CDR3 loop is CASSAKGDSPLHF. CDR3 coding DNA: TGTGCCAGCAGTGCAAAAGGGGATTCACCCCTCCACTTT.

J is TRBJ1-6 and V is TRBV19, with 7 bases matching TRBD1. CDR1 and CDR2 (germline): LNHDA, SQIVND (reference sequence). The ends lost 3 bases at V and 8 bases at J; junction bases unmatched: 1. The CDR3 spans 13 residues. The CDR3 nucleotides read TGTGCCAGTAGTATTCAGGGGGATTCACCCCTCCACTTT. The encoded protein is CASSIQGDSPLHF.

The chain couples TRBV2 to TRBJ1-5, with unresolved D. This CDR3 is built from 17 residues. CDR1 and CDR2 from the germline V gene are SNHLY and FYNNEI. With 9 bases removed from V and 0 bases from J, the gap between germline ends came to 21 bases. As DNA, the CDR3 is TGTGCCAGAACTTTCTCCCGTGGAACAGCTAGCAATCAGCCCCAGCATTTT. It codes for CARTFSRGTASNQPQHF.

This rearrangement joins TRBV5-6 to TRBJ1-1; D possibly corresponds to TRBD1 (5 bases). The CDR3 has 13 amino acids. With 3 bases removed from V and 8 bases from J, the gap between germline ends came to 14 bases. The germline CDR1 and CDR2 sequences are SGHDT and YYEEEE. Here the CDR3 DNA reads TGTGCCAGCAGCTCCAGGGTTATTGGAGAAGCTTTCTTT. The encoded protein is CASSSRVIGEAFF.

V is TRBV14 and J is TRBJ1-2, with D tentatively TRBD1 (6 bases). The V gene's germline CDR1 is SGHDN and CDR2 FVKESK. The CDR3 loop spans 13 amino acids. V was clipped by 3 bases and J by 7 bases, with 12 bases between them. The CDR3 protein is CASSHTGLGGYTF. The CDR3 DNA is TGTGCCAGCAGCCATACAGGGTTGGGTGGCTACACCTTC.

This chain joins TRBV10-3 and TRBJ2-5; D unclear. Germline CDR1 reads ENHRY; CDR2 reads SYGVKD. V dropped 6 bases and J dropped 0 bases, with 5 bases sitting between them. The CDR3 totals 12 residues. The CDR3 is CAIRRDQETQYF. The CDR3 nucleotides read TGTGCCATCAGACGGGACCAAGAGACCCAGTACTTC.

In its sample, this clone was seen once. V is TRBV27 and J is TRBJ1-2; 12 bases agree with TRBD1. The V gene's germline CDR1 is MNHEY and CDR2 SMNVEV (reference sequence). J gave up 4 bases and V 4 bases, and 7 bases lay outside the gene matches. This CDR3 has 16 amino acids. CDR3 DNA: TGTGCCAGCAGTTCGATTCCGGGACAGGGGGCCTATGGCTACACCTTC. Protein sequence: CASSSIPGQGAYGYTF.

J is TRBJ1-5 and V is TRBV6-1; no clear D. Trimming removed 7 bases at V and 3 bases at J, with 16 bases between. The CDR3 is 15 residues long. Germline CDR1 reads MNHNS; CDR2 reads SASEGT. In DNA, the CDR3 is TGTGCCAGCATTTCCGGGAGGATCATCAATCAGCCCCAGCATTTT. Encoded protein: CASISGRIINQPQHF.

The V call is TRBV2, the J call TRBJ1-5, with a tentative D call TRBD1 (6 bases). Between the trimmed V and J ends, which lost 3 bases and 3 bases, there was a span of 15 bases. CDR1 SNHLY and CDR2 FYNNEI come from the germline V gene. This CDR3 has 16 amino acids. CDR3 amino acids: CASSDSTGANNQPQHF. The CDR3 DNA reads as TGTGCCAGCAGTGACTCGACAGGTGCCAACAATCAGCCCCAGCATTTT.

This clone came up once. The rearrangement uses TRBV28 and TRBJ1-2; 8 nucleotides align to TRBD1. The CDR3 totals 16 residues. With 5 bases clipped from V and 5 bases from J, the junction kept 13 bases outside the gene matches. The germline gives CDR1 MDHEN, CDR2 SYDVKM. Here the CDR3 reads CASSQPDNRGEYGYTF. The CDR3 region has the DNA TGTGCCAGCAGTCAACCTGATAACAGGGGGGAGTATGGCTACACCTTC.

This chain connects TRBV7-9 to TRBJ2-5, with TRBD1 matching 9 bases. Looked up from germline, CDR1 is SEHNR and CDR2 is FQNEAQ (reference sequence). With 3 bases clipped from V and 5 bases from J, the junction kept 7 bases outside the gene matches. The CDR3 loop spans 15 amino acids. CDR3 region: CASSFPGQGRETQYF. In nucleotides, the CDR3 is TGTGCCAGCAGCTTCCCGGGACAGGGTCGTGAGACCCAGTACTTC.

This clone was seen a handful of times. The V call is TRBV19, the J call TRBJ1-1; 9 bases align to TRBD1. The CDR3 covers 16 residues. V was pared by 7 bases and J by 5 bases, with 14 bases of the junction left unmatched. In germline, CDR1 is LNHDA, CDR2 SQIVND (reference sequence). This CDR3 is CASTRSKGQGETEAFF. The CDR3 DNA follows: TGTGCCAGTACCCGTAGTAAGGGACAGGGAGAGACTGAAGCTTTCTTT.

DNA for the CDR3: TGTGCCAGCAGCCCCGGCCGAACAGGGGAAATCCAGCAGTACTTC. Its translation: CASSPGRTGEIQQYF. The chain joins TRBV9 to TRBJ2-7; 7 positions match TRBD1. This CDR3 is built from 15 residues. The ends lost 4 bases at V and 8 bases at J; junction bases unmatched: 15. Looked up from germline, CDR1 is SGDLS and CDR2 is YYNGEE.

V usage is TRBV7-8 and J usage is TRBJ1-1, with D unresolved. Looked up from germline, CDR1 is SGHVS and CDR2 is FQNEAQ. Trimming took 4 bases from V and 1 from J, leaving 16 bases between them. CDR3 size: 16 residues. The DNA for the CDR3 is TGTGCCAGCAGCTCAGAAATTTGGGCAGGGAACACTGAAGCTTTCTTT. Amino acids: CASSSEIWAGNTEAFF.